Shown below are 26 T cell receptor beta chains from a single sample sequenced in a study of blood T cell repertoires in COVID-19 (dated by TCRdb to about 2020). Library preparation was by the immunoSEQ multiplex PCR assay. Imported from immuneACCESS, the table was reduced by TCRdb to in-frame sequences with V and J called. These copies leave out some clones; in studies compared against another copy, an unresolved V gene accounts for under half, and the cause of the remainder is not known. A total of around 310,000 clones appear in this sample, 75% to 95% of them only once. Jointly, the top ten make up 6.5% to 8% of the sample. Sequencing was carried out using peripheral blood. The receptor source for this set is a woman aged 30 to 39 with COVID-19, enrolled during active disease.

J is TRBJ1-2 and V is TRBV9, with D hard to call. Germline loops: CDR1 SGDLS, CDR2 YYNGEE. The V end lost 0 bases, the J end lost 2 bases, and 14 bases lay between the germline ends. The CDR3 extends over 16 amino acids. For the CDR3, the DNA is TGTGCCAGCAGCGTAGGGCTATTTGGGAGGAACTATGGCTACACCTTC. Its translation: CASSVGLFGRNYGYTF.

This chain's CDR3 is CASSQQNEQFF. In DNA form, the CDR3 reads TGTGCCAGCTCACAACAAAATGAGCAGTTCTTC. This chain uses TRBV18 with TRBJ2-1, with no clear D. V lost 4 bases and J lost 7, with 5 bases in between. CDR1 KGHSH and CDR2 LQKENI come from the germline V gene. The CDR3 has 11 residues.

Points on this clone: Within the sample, other DNA sequences also encode this same CDR3. The chain links TRBV7-2 to TRBJ1-4; D call uncertain. Trimming left V 2 bases short and J 0 bases short, with 7 bases between. CDR1 and CDR2 (germline): SGHTA, FQGNSA. This CDR3 has 15 residues. CDR3 residues: CASSLQASTNEKLFF. In DNA, the CDR3 is TGTGCCAGCAGCTTACAGGCCTCAACTAATGAAAAACTGTTTTTT.

This clone was counted once. The V gene is TRBV6-5, the J gene TRBJ1-2; a weak D match, TRBD1 (6 bases). The CDR3 extends over 14 amino acids. Germline lookup yields CDR1 MNHEY and CDR2 SVGAGI. The CDR3 nucleotides are TGTGCAGCAAGGCGGGGGGCTGTCGACTATGGCTACACCTTC. Translated: CAARRGAVDYGYTF.

The chain is built from TRBV7-2 and TRBJ2-7, with 8 bases that match TRBD1. CDR3 length equals 17 residues. The V gene's germline CDR1 is SGHTA and CDR2 FQGNSA. With 0 bases clipped from V and 1 base from J, the junction kept 8 bases outside the gene matches. The CDR3, as DNA: TGTGCCAGCAGCTTAGCTTTTCCGGGACAGGTGTCCTACGAGCAGTACTTC. The encoded protein is CASSLAFPGQVSYEQYF. Full variable domain (outside the CDR3, taken from reference TRBV7-2 and TRBJ2-7): GAGVSQSPSNKVTEKGKDVELRCDPISGHTALYWYRQSLGQGLEFLIYFQGNSAPDKSGLPSDRFSAERTGGSVSTLTIQRTQQEDSAVYLCASSLAFPGQVSYEQYFGPGTRLTVT.

The V and J genes are TRBV7-9 and TRBJ1-1; no reliable D call. The V and J ends lost 3 bases and 8 bases respectively, with 13 bases between them. Germline CDR1 and CDR2: SEHNR and FQNEAQ (reference sequence). This CDR3 has 13 residues. Here the CDR3 DNA reads TGTGCCAGCAGCTTTTCCAAGCTTAACGAAGCTTTCTTT. Its translation: CASSFSKLNEAFF.

The chain couples TRBV28 to TRBJ2-7; D not resolved. Trimming removed 6 bases at V and 3 bases at J, with 9 bases between. CDR1 and CDR2 from the germline V gene are MDHEN and SYDVKM. This CDR3 spans 12 amino acids. The CDR3 nucleotides are TGTGCCAGCAGCTTGGGCCACTACGAGCAGTACTTC. Protein product: CASSLGHYEQYF.

V and J are TRBV27 and TRBJ1-3, with D possibly being TRBD1 (5 bases). The CDR3 consists of 17 residues. The V gene's germline CDR1 is MNHEY and CDR2 SMNVEV (reference sequence). Deletions cut 5 bases from V and 2 bases from J, with 19 bases between. The CDR3 sequence is CASSQNRHGGTGNTIYF. The CDR3 DNA reads TGTGCCAGCAGTCAAAACCGACACGGGGGAACTGGAAACACCATATATTTT.

The genes are TRBV18 and TRBJ1-4; 7 bases agree with TRBD1. This CDR3 is 14 amino acids long. The germline V gene has CDR1 KGHSH and CDR2 LQKENI. J lost 8 bases, V lost 3 bases, and 6 bases had no gene match. The CDR3 DNA sequence: TGTGCCAGCTCACCCTACAGGGGACACGAAAAACTGTTTTTT. This gives the protein CASSPYRGHEKLFF.

The chain uses TRBV28 and TRBJ1-5; D might be TRBD1 (6 bases). Germline CDR1 MDHEN, CDR2 SYDVKM. V dropped 7 bases and J dropped 3 bases, with 25 bases sitting between them. The CDR3 consists of 18 residues. The CDR3 nucleotides read TGTGCCAGCACCCCAGGGTTCAGGGGCAAATCGGACAATCAGCCCCAGCATTTT. It specifies CASTPGFRGKSDNQPQHF.

This rearrangement joins TRBV4-1 to TRBJ1-1; D possibly corresponds to TRBD1 (5 bases). The CDR3 has 15 residues. Germline CDR1 MGHRA, CDR2 YSYEKL. Deletions cut 4 bases from V and 1 base from J, with 13 bases between. CDR3 coding DNA: TGCGCCAGCAGCCCATTCGACAGAGCGAACACTGAAGCTTTCTTT. Translating it yields CASSPFDRANTEAFF.

This clone was seen just once. The rearrangement uses TRBV28 and TRBJ1-2, with TRBD1 matching over 9 bases. Germline CDR1 MDHEN, CDR2 SYDVKM. The ends lost 6 bases at V and 3 bases at J; junction bases unmatched: 11. The CDR3 totals 16 residues. CDR3 DNA sequence: TGTGCCAGCAGCAGCCTTCCACAGGGGGCCGACTATGGCTACACCTTC. This gives the protein CASSSLPQGADYGYTF.

V usage is TRBV29-1 and J usage is TRBJ2-2; 13 nucleotides line up with TRBD2. V gave up 2 bases and J gave up 1 base; unmatched junction bases: 4. Germline V CDR1 and CDR2: SQVTM, ANQGSEA. This CDR3 has 17 amino acids. The CDR3, as DNA: TGCAGCGTTGAAAGGACTAGCGGGAGTGTGAACACCGGGGAGCTGTTTTTT. Translation: CSVERTSGSVNTGELFF.

This sequence joins TRBV10-3 and TRBJ2-7, with a possible D match to TRBD2 (5 bases). This CDR3 has 14 residues. In germline, CDR1 is ENHRY, CDR2 SYGVKD. V was cut by 5 bases and J by 4 bases, with 15 bases left in between. CDR3 residues: CAISPPGREYEQYF. CDR3 bases: TGTGCCATCAGTCCCCCTGGGAGAGAGTACGAGCAGTACTTC.

The chain combines TRBV5-6 with TRBJ1-4, with TRBD1 identical over 7 bases. Germline V gene lookup returns CDR1 SGHDT and CDR2 YYEEEE. The CDR3 loop spans 15 amino acids. The junction had 9 bases not matched to a gene; V was cut back by 5 bases and J by 5 bases. The CDR3 bases are TGTGCCAGCAGACTCCACTCGGGACAGAATGAAAAACTGTTTTTT. The encoded protein is CASRLHSGQNEKLFF.

The V call is TRBV27, the J call TRBJ1-6; 9 bases line up with TRBD1. The CDR3 consists of 15 residues. Losses at the gene ends were 5 bases for V and 4 bases for J; bases not matched to a gene: 3. Per germline, CDR1 MNHEY and CDR2 SMNVEV (reference sequence). CDR3 region: CASSPQGAYNSPLHF. Written as DNA, the CDR3 is TGTGCCAGCAGTCCACAGGGGGCTTATAATTCACCCCTCCACTTT.

This clone was seen just once. The rearrangement uses TRBV5-6 and TRBJ2-7, with 13 bases that match TRBD2. Germline CDR1 reads SGHDT; CDR2 reads YYEEEE. V trimming: 3 bases; J trimming: 4 bases; junction bases outside the gene matches: 4. The CDR3 runs to 15 residues. The CDR3 spells CASSWTSGSLYEQYF. Written as DNA, the CDR3 is TGTGCCAGCAGCTGGACTAGCGGGAGTCTTTACGAGCAGTACTTC.

This chain links TRBV5-1 with TRBJ2-7; a possible D gene is TRBD2 (5 bases). The CDR3 has 15 residues. Germline lookup yields CDR1 SGHRS and CDR2 YFSETQ. Trimming shortened V by 0 bases and J by 3 bases, and 13 bases separated the two germline ends. The CDR3 reads CASSLGAGPGYEQYF. In nucleotides, the CDR3 is TGCGCCAGCAGCTTGGGGGCGGGCCCCGGCTACGAGCAGTACTTC.

This chain joins TRBV6-2 or TRBV6-3 and TRBJ2-1; 7 bases line up with TRBD1. J was trimmed by 9 bases and V by 1 base; bases with no gene match: 6. The CDR3 sequence is 14 residues long. CDR1 and CDR2 from the germline V gene are MNHEY and SVGEGT. The DNA of the CDR3 is TGTGCCAGCAGTTACTTGACAGGGACCGGTGAGCAGTTCTTC. Translated, it gives CASSYLTGTGEQFF.

This sequence joins TRBV4-1 and TRBJ2-1; TRBD2 might be the D (5 bases). Trimming left V 0 bases short and J 5 bases short, with 5 bases between. Per germline, CDR1 MGHRA and CDR2 YSYEKL. This CDR3 has 13 residues. CDR3 DNA: TGCGCCAGCAGCCAAGATAGCGACAATGAGCAGTTCTTC. This encodes CASSQDSDNEQFF.

The chain recombines TRBV18 with TRBJ2-2; D is perhaps TRBD2 (5 bases). The CDR3 runs to 14 residues. With 0 bases removed from V and 7 bases from J, the gap between germline ends came to 9 bases. Germline V lookup: CDR1 KGHSH, CDR2 LQKENI. CDR3 amino acids: CASSPPSVDGELFF. In DNA form, the CDR3 reads TGTGCCAGCTCACCACCTAGCGTGGACGGGGAGCTGTTTTTT.

CDR3 coding DNA: TGCAGTGCTAGTTTCCCCGGGTCTAGCACAGATACGCAGTATTTT. It is translated as CSASFPGSSTDTQYF. This chain connects TRBV20-1 to TRBJ2-3; no definite D call. Trimming removed 3 bases at V and 0 bases at J, with 13 bases between. The CDR3 contains 15 residues. Germline-derived CDR1 and CDR2 are DFQATT and SNEGSKA (reference sequence).

This chain links TRBV27 with TRBJ2-1; TRBD2 matches 11 bases. Unmatched junction bases numbered 5, after V lost 6 bases and J lost 13 bases. This CDR3 is built from 12 residues. Germline loops: CDR1 MNHEY, CDR2 SMNVEV (reference sequence). The DNA of the CDR3 is TGTGCCAGCAGCCTTACTAGCGGGAGACAGTTCTTC. It specifies CASSLTSGRQFF.

In this sample, this clone turned up a few times. The V call is TRBV20-1, the J call TRBJ1-5; 7 bases align to TRBD1. The germline CDR1 and CDR2 sequences are DFQATT and SNEGSKA (reference sequence). The junction had 4 bases not matched to a gene; V was cut back by 3 bases and J by 5 bases. This CDR3 region has 13 residues. For the CDR3, the DNA is TGCAGTGCTAGTAGCCAGGGGGATCAGCCCCAGCATTTT. Protein sequence: CSASSQGDQPQHF.

The chain joins TRBV15 to TRBJ2-1; 7 nucleotides align to TRBD2. CDR1 and CDR2 (germline): LNHNV, YYDKDF (reference sequence). The CDR3 contains 17 residues. V was clipped by 1 base and J by 3 bases; unmatched bases: 9. The CDR3 here is CATSRAIAGYHYNEQFF. The DNA for the CDR3 is TGTGCCACCAGCAGAGCTATAGCGGGTTACCACTACAATGAGCAGTTCTTC.

The chain carries TRBV3-1 (or the pseudogene TRBV3-2) and TRBJ2-5; the match to TRBD2 covers 9 bases. With V trimmed by 4 bases and J by 5 bases, 5 bases remained unmatched. The germline CDR1 and CDR2 sequences are LGHDT and YNNKEL (reference sequence). The CDR3 has 14 amino acids. CDR3 residues: CASSLYSGSETQYF. The CDR3, as DNA: TGTGCCAGCAGCCTGTATAGCGGGAGTGAGACCCAGTACTTC.